This record covers a single TCR beta chain. Original analysis: Nucleated cell number was recorded as an estimate derived from reference gene primer amplification. TCRdb's table, derived via immunoSEQ multiplex PCR, lists solely in-frame clones and lacks some. Clone size and V and J calls were adopted from that table, with D and trimming inferred from the DNA. Of tens of thousands of clones listed, 90% are singletons. With 0 bases clipped from V and 1 base from J, the junction kept 2 bases outside the gene matches. The CDR3 spans 15 residues. The V gene's germline CDR1 is SGDLS and CDR2 YYNGEE. The sample comes from a study of blood T cell repertoires in COVID-19. About the research overall: COVID-19 samples, acute and convalescent, were from the United States, Italy and Spain. The analysed material was cDNA or gDNA that came from T cells, B-cell-depleted T cells, or PBMCs.

J is TRBJ1-1 and V is TRBV9; TRBD1 agrees at 8 bases. The sequence was obtained from a man in his forties or fifties with acute or convalescent COVID-19. Sequencing was performed on peripheral blood. CDR3 sequence: CASSVAGGSNTEAFF. DNA of the CDR3: TGTGCCAGCAGCGTAGCAGGGGGCTCGAACACTGAAGCTTTCTTT.